Below, 26 T cell receptor beta chains from the same sample are listed, as sequenced in a study of beta chain features in type 1 diabetes. As every portion of the isolated RNA was reverse transcribed, the sequencing read expressed TCRB transcripts. The method was immunoSEQ multiplex PCR; TCRdb's version includes in-frame clones alone and lacks a portion of them. The sample shows some 190,000 clones, about 8% of them seen only once. Points from the study as a whole: All four CD4+ subsets of Type 1 diabetes patients contained TCRB CDR3s that were moderately but significantly shorter.

These receptors are not linked to any known antigen. The sample was central memory CD4+ T cells from blood. Every receptor here comes from a woman aged 40 to 50 with type 1 diabetes.

This clone appeared a few times. The chain recombines TRBV7-2 with TRBJ1-1, with 7 nucleotides matching TRBD1. CDR1 and CDR2 (germline): SGHTA, FQGNSA. The V and J ends lost 1 base and 4 bases, in that order; junction bases with no gene match: 3. The CDR3 extends over 14 amino acids. DNA of the CDR3: TGTGCCAGCAGCTTAGACAGGGGTGGCACTGAAGCTTTCTTT. Translating gives CASSLDRGGTEAFF.

V is TRBV14 and J is TRBJ1-2; 9 positions agree with TRBD1. This CDR3 contains 14 residues. Germline V lookup: CDR1 SGHDN, CDR2 FVKESK. Trimming removed 1 base from V and 7 bases from J; junction bases left unmatched: 4. The CDR3 region has the DNA TGTGCCAGCAGCCAAGTGAACAGGGGGCTTGGCTACACCTTC. Protein product: CASSQVNRGLGYTF.

This clone has more than one count but fewer than ten. The V and J genes are TRBV7-2 and TRBJ1-3; D ambiguous. CDR1 and CDR2 (germline): SGHTA, FQGNSA. The V gene lost 4 bases and the J gene lost 0 bases, with 10 bases spanning the gap. The CDR3 is made up of 15 amino acids. The CDR3 loop is CASSYQVASGNTIYF. In DNA form, the CDR3 reads TGTGCCAGCAGCTACCAGGTGGCCTCTGGAAACACCATATATTTT.

V gene TRBV25-1 combines with J gene TRBJ2-2; unclear D gene. This CDR3 contains 14 residues. Germline CDR1 reads MGHDK; CDR2 reads SYGVNS. V gave up 4 bases and J gave up 6 bases, with 12 bases separating them. In DNA, the CDR3 is TGTGCCAGCAGTGTGTCCGTAGGAGCCGGGGAGCTGTTTTTT. Residues: CASSVSVGAGELFF.

This clone was picked up a small number of times. The chain links TRBV29-1 to TRBJ2-7; D perhaps matches TRBD2 (6 bases). CDR3 length: 15 residues. With 4 bases removed from V and 2 bases from J, the gap between germline ends came to 18 bases. Per the germline V gene, CDR1 is SQVTM and CDR2 is ANQGSEA. The chain's CDR3 is CSVASASGGTYEQYF. CDR3 in DNA: TGCAGCGTTGCCTCCGCGTCTGGCGGGACCTACGAGCAGTACTTC.

In its sample, this clone was seen a few times. The gene calls are TRBV29-1 and TRBJ2-2; D possibly corresponds to TRBD2 (6 bases). Per germline, CDR1 SQVTM and CDR2 ANQGSEA. V lost 5 bases and J lost 0, with 10 bases in between. This CDR3 region has 14 residues. The CDR3 coding sequence is TGCAGCGTTCGGGAGCAGGCGAACACCGGGGAGCTGTTTTTT. Residues: CSVREQANTGELFF.

This clone has more than one count but fewer than ten. The V and J genes are TRBV19 and TRBJ2-7; perhaps TRBD1 as D (6 bases). Germline V gene lookup returns CDR1 LNHDA and CDR2 SQIVND (reference sequence). This CDR3 has 16 residues. Trimming took off 5 bases at V and 3 bases at J, with 20 bases between the two ends. The DNA for the CDR3 is TGTGCCAGTAGTTTGGGGCTACGGGACATCAACTACGAGCAGTACTTC. As protein: CASSLGLRDINYEQYF.

This clone was counted a few times. The chain is built from TRBV10-3 and TRBJ2-5; 7 nucleotides agree with TRBD1. V lost 2 bases and J lost 0; bases outside the gene matches: 6. CDR1 ENHRY and CDR2 SYGVKD come from the germline V gene. The CDR3 is made up of 16 amino acids. CDR3 sequence (DNA): TGTGCCATCAGTGAGGCCGGGACAGAACACCAAGAGACCCAGTACTTC. This sequence encodes CAISEAGTEHQETQYF.

This clone has a handful of counts. This chain links TRBV6-5 with TRBJ2-3, with 8 bases fitting TRBD2. With 4 bases clipped from V and 2 bases from J, the junction kept 8 bases outside the gene matches. This CDR3 has 16 amino acids. Looked up from germline, CDR1 is MNHEY and CDR2 is SVGAGI. CDR3 sequence (DNA): TGTGCCAGCAGTTCTGGCGGGGGGCCTCACACAGATACGCAGTATTTT. Amino acids: CASSSGGGPHTDTQYF.

V gene TRBV6-5 combines with J gene TRBJ2-1, with D possibly matching TRBD2 (6 bases). The CDR3 totals 13 residues. V gave up 6 bases and J gave up 4 bases, with 10 bases separating them. Germline values: CDR1 MNHEY, CDR2 SVGAGI. CDR3 in amino acids: CASRNGRYNEQFF. The CDR3 DNA reads TGTGCCAGCAGAAACGGGAGATACAATGAGCAGTTCTTC.

There are a few counts of this clone. The junction differs from germline at one of its ends, possibly a read error. The chain employs TRBV2 and TRBJ1-1; D is unresolved. The germline CDR1 and CDR2 sequences are SNHLY and FYNNEI. The CDR3 runs 13 residues. CDR3 sequence: CASSQAPLTEAFF. Written as DNA, the CDR3 is TGTGCCAGCAGTCAAGCCCCCTTAACTGAAGCTTTCTTT.

There are a few counts of this clone. V gene TRBV6-6 combines with J gene TRBJ1-5, with 10 nucleotides matching TRBD1. The V segment lost 6 bases and the J segment 2 bases; nucleotides outside the gene matches: 4. The CDR3 consists of 15 residues. CDR1 is MNHNY, CDR2 SVGAGI, per germline (reference sequence). The CDR3 sequence: CASSSGTGGNQPQHF. In nucleotides, the CDR3 is TGTGCCAGCAGCTCCGGGACAGGGGGCAATCAGCCCCAGCATTTT.

This chain links TRBV4-1 with TRBJ2-1; 9 nucleotides align to TRBD2. The V and J ends lost 1 base and 3 bases, in that order; junction bases with no gene match: 4. Germline CDR1 MGHRA, CDR2 YSYEKL. The CDR3 is made up of 16 amino acids. In DNA, the CDR3 is TGCGCCAGCAGCCAAGGTAATAGCGGGGGCTACAATGAGCAGTTCTTC. It codes for CASSQGNSGGYNEQFF.

The chain employs TRBV9 and TRBJ1-3; weak D call: TRBD1 (6 bases). The CDR3 is made up of 16 amino acids. V lost 3 bases, J lost 0 bases, and 13 bases lay in between. CDR1 is SGDLS and CDR2 is YYNGEE in the germline V gene. The CDR3 sequence is CASSAGTPSSGNTIYF. For the CDR3, the DNA is TGTGCCAGCAGCGCGGGGACACCAAGCTCTGGAAACACCATATATTTT.

This clone was recorded at least ten times. The gene calls are TRBV4-1 and TRBJ1-2; D call uncertain. The V and J ends lost 2 bases and 3 bases respectively, with 13 bases between them. CDR3 length: 15 residues. In germline, CDR1 is MGHRA, CDR2 YSYEKL. This CDR3 is CASSQPLQPHYGYTF. CDR3 bases: TGCGCCAGCAGCCAACCATTACAGCCACACTATGGCTACACCTTC.

The chain couples TRBV19 to TRBJ1-5; TRBD1 matches at 9 bases. This CDR3 has 15 amino acids. V trimming: 5 bases; J trimming: 10 bases; junction bases outside the gene matches: 12. CDR1 is LNHDA, CDR2 SQIVND, per germline (reference sequence). The CDR3 loop reads CASSPDRGPKKPQHF. DNA for the CDR3: TGTGCCAGTAGTCCGGACAGGGGCCCTAAGAAACCCCAGCATTTT.

This clone turned up a few times. The chain combines TRBV28 with TRBJ1-5; D possibly corresponds to TRBD1 (5 bases). Deletions cut 4 bases from V and 2 bases from J, with 12 bases between. The CDR3 extends over 15 amino acids. Germline V gene data show CDR1 as MDHEN and CDR2 as SYDVKM. CDR3 nucleotides: TGTGCCAGCAGTTCATTCGGACATGGCAATCAGCCCCAGCATTTT. Its translation is CASSSFGHGNQPQHF.

The chain is built from TRBV28 and TRBJ2-5, with TRBD1 identical over 9 bases. The length of the CDR3 is 15 residues. The V gene end was trimmed by 4 bases and the J gene end by 5 bases; junction bases not matched to a gene: 8. Germline assignment: CDR1 MDHEN and CDR2 SYDVKM. The CDR3 loop is CASSSTQGAWETQYF. The CDR3, as DNA: TGTGCCAGCAGTTCAACACAGGGGGCCTGGGAGACCCAGTACTTC.

This clone was seen a few times. V usage is TRBV6-1 and J usage is TRBJ1-1; D is ambiguous. Trimming pared 3 bases from V and 1 base from J, leaving 9 bases between. This CDR3 region has 14 residues. Germline V gene data show CDR1 as MNHNS and CDR2 as SASEGT. CDR3 bases: TGTGCCAGCAGTGATGGTCGGGGGAACACTGAAGCTTTCTTT. Residues: CASSDGRGNTEAFF.

The CDR3 here is CASSFLGANSPLHF. The CDR3 DNA is TGTGCCAGCAGCTTCCTAGGTGCCAATTCACCCCTCCACTTT. This chain links TRBV5-4 with TRBJ1-6; D is unclear. This CDR3 has 14 residues. CDR1 is SGHNT and CDR2 is YYREEE in the germline V gene (reference sequence). Trimming removed 2 bases from V and 7 bases from J, with 10 bases in between.

CDR3 DNA: TGTGCCAGTAAGCGGCGGGACACTGAAGCTTTCTTT. Protein sequence: CASKRRDTEAFF. This chain joins TRBV19 and TRBJ1-1; D ambiguous. Trimming shortened V by 7 bases and J by 3 bases, and 9 bases separated the two germline ends. The CDR3 runs to 12 residues. The germline CDR1 and CDR2 sequences are LNHDA and SQIVND (reference sequence).

This clone was detected only a few times. The V and J genes are TRBV6-5 and TRBJ1-1; 7 nucleotides align to TRBD1. This CDR3 is 14 amino acids long. J lost 4 bases, V lost 4 bases, and 6 bases had no gene match. Germline-derived CDR1 and CDR2 are MNHEY and SVGAGI. This CDR3 reads CASSWGQSSTEAFF. The CDR3 DNA is TGTGCCAGCAGTTGGGGACAGTCGAGCACTGAAGCTTTCTTT.

This clone has only a few counts. The chain carries TRBV27 and TRBJ2-2; 7 bases are shared with TRBD2. Trimming cost V 11 bases and J 7 bases; bases outside gene matches: 16. The germline gives CDR1 MNHEY, CDR2 SMNVEV (reference sequence). The CDR3 is 15 amino acids. Here the CDR3 reads CARVRGGHFFGELFF. CDR3 coding DNA: TGTGCCCGGGTTCGGGGAGGGCATTTTTTCGGGGAGCTGTTTTTT.

This chain connects TRBV5-1 to TRBJ1-1; the D gene is possibly TRBD1 (6 bases). CDR1 is SGHRS and CDR2 is YFSETQ in the germline V gene. Trimming removed 0 bases at V and 1 base at J, with 16 bases between. The CDR3 sequence is 17 residues long. This CDR3 reads CASSLDRGNLKNTEAFF. CDR3 nucleotides: TGCGCCAGCAGCTTGGATAGGGGGAATCTGAAGAACACTGAAGCTTTCTTT. The full variable domain, rest sourced from reference TRBV5-1 and TRBJ1-1, is KAGVTQTPRYLIKTRGQQVTLSCSPISGHRSVSWYQQTPGQGLQFLFEYFSETQRNKGNFPGRFSGRQFSNSRSEMNVSTLELGDSALYLCASSLDRGNLKNTEAFFGQGTRLTVV.

This clone turned up a few times. The chain is built from TRBV2 and TRBJ1-5, with unresolved D. The germline gives CDR1 SNHLY, CDR2 FYNNEI. This CDR3 contains 12 residues. V was clipped by 7 bases and J by 7 bases, with 11 bases between them. CDR3 protein: CASNDLGQPQHF. CDR3 in DNA: TGTGCCAGCAATGACCTCGGGCAGCCCCAGCATTTT.

This clone was detected a few times. This chain uses TRBV19 with TRBJ2-7, with D perhaps matching TRBD1 (6 bases). V was cut by 5 bases and J by 4 bases, with 12 bases left in between. This CDR3 region has 13 residues. Germline CDR1 reads LNHDA; CDR2 reads SQIVND (reference sequence). In DNA, the CDR3 is TGTGCCAGTAGTGCCTACCAGGGGTACGAGCAGTACTTC. This sequence encodes CASSAYQGYEQYF.